The 25 T cell receptor beta chains in this list originate from one sample, sequenced in a study of blood T cell repertoires in COVID-19. The protocol was immunoSEQ multiplex PCR, while the TCRdb copy is restricted to in-frame clones and leaves out a portion. The sample shows roughly 110,000 clones, about 85% of them seen only once. Input material: peripheral blood. Receptor source: a man in his forties or fifties with acute or convalescent COVID-19.

V gene TRBV4-3 combines with J gene TRBJ1-6, with unresolved D. Germline lookup yields CDR1 LGHNA and CDR2 YSLEER. The CDR3 is made up of 13 amino acids. V lost 0 bases to trimming and J lost 8 bases, with 5 bases between them. Here the CDR3 reads CASSQDRHSPLHF. CDR3 nucleotides: TGCGCCAGCAGCCAAGACAGGCATTCACCCCTCCACTTT.

The V call is TRBV7-8, the J call TRBJ1-6, with TRBD1 identical over 9 bases. The germline V gene has CDR1 SGHVS and CDR2 FQNEAQ. With V trimmed by 6 bases and J by 10 bases, 7 bases remained unmatched. This CDR3 is 14 amino acids long. The CDR3 region is CASRAGTGWSPLHF. CDR3 sequence (DNA): TGTGCCAGCAGGGCCGGGACAGGGTGGTCACCCCTCCACTTT. Full variable domain (rest looked up from reference TRBV7-8 and TRBJ1-6): GAGVSQSPRYKVAKRGQDVALRCDPISGHVSLFWYQQALGQGPEFLTYFQNEAQLDKSGLPSDRFFAERPEGSVSTLKIQRTQQEDSAVYLCASRAGTGWSPLHFGNGTRLTVT.

This clone was recorded only once. The V gene is TRBV19, the J gene TRBJ1-3; D is perhaps TRBD1 (5 bases). The CDR3 totals 16 residues. The germline CDR1 and CDR2 sequences are LNHDA and SQIVND (reference sequence). Trimming cost V 6 bases and J 0 bases, with 15 bases left between them. The CDR3 DNA reads as TGTGCCAGTAGCCGACGACAGCCCCGCTCTGGAAACACCATATATTTT. This codes for CASSRRQPRSGNTIYF.

The J gene is TRBJ2-7, the V gene TRBV5-6, with D possibly being TRBD1 (6 bases). CDR3 length: 16 residues. Germline V lookup: CDR1 SGHDT, CDR2 YYEEEE. V was clipped by 4 bases and J by 0 bases, with 17 bases between them. CDR3 DNA sequence: TGTGCCAGCAGCGTTCTTGGGACACTTGACTCCTACGAGCAGTACTTC. It yields the protein CASSVLGTLDSYEQYF.

J is TRBJ2-3 and V is TRBV5-6; TRBD2 matches at 13 bases. With 3 bases clipped from V and 1 base from J, the junction kept 2 bases outside the gene matches. Looked up from germline, CDR1 is SGHDT and CDR2 is YYEEEE. CDR3 size: 16 residues. The CDR3 region has the DNA TGTGCCAGCAGCTCGGGGACTAGCGGGGGCACAGATACGCAGTATTTT. Translated: CASSSGTSGGTDTQYF. Filled out from reference TRBV5-6 and TRBJ2-3, the complete variable domain reads DAGVTQSPTHLIKTRGQQVTLRCSPKSGHDTVSWYQQALGQGPQFIFQYYEEEERQRGNFPDRFSGHQFPNYSSELNVNALLLGDSALYLCASSSGTSGGTDTQYFGPGTRLTVL.

The rearrangement uses TRBV11-2 and TRBJ2-7, with 8 bases matching TRBD1. CDR3 length: 15 residues. Germline assignment: CDR1 SGHAT and CDR2 FQNNGV. With 5 bases clipped from V and 4 bases from J, the junction kept 10 bases outside the gene matches. CDR3 coding DNA: TGTGCCAGCAGCGGAAGGGGACAGGTGACATACGAGCAGTACTTC. This gives the protein CASSGRGQVTYEQYF.

V gene TRBV29-1 combines with J gene TRBJ1-4; TRBD1 aligns across 7 bases. Germline lookup yields CDR1 SQVTM and CDR2 ANQGSEA. The CDR3 covers 16 residues. The CDR3, as DNA: TGCAGTGTTCGACAGGGTTCGATTGCAACTAATGAAAAACTGTTTTTT. Amino acid sequence: CSVRQGSIATNEKLFF. Complete variable domain (other parts from reference TRBV29-1 and TRBJ1-4): SAVISQKPSRDICQRGTSLTIQCQVDSQVTMMFWYRQQPGQSLTLIATANQGSEATYESGFVIDKFPISRPNLTFSTLTVSNMSPEDSSIYLCSVRQGSIATNEKLFFGSGTQLSVL.

In this sample, this clone turned up once. The chain links TRBV14 to TRBJ1-2; 10 nucleotides match TRBD1. Germline-derived CDR1 and CDR2 are SGHDN and FVKESK. The CDR3 contains 13 residues. Trimming removed 2 bases from V and 8 bases from J; junction bases left unmatched: 2. The CDR3 DNA reads as TGTGCCAGCAGCCAATGGGACAGGGGAGGCTACACCTTC. Its translation: CASSQWDRGGYTF.

This chain uses TRBV5-5 with TRBJ2-1, with D unresolved. Trimming removed 6 bases from V and 2 bases from J, with 12 bases in between. This CDR3 region has 14 residues. Germline V gene data show CDR1 as SGHKS and CDR2 as YYEKEE (reference sequence). CDR3 sequence: CASTLVGAYNEQFF. The CDR3 region has the DNA TGTGCCAGCACCCTGGTCGGAGCCTACAATGAGCAGTTCTTC.

V usage is TRBV28 and J usage is TRBJ2-2; 9 nucleotides align to TRBD2. CDR1 is MDHEN and CDR2 is SYDVKM in the germline V gene. The J segment lost 5 bases and the V segment lost 3 bases, leaving 1 base of the junction unmatched. The length of the CDR3 is 14 residues. This chain's CDR3 is CASSLGLATGELFF. DNA for the CDR3: TGTGCCAGCAGTTTGGGACTAGCTACCGGGGAGCTGTTTTTT.

This chain connects TRBV20-1 to TRBJ1-1; D is uncertain. This CDR3 is 10 amino acids long. The germline V and J ends were trimmed by 6 bases and 10 bases, with 12 bases remaining between them. In germline, CDR1 is DFQATT, CDR2 SNEGSKA (reference sequence). In DNA form, the CDR3 reads TGCAGTGCGGAGGACCTAAGAGCTTTCTTT. Protein sequence: CSAEDLRAFF.

V and J are TRBV9 and TRBJ2-7; no clear D. V lost 0 bases and J 8 bases, leaving 12 bases between the germline ends. CDR1 is SGDLS, CDR2 YYNGEE, per germline. CDR3 size: 13 residues. Here the CDR3 reads CASSVVVGAQQYF. The CDR3 DNA sequence: TGTGCCAGCAGCGTAGTGGTCGGAGCCCAGCAGTACTTC. The variable domain in full, completed from reference TRBV9 and TRBJ2-7, reads DSGVTQTPKHLITATGQRVTLRCSPRSGDLSVYWYQQSLDQGLQFLIQYYNGEERAKGNILERFSAQQFPDLHSELNLSSLELGDSALYFCASSVVVGAQQYFGPGTRLTVT.

CDR3 protein: CASSSPARVNTEAFF. The DNA for the CDR3 is TGTGCCAGCAGCTCCCCAGCCAGGGTGAACACTGAAGCTTTCTTT. The rearrangement uses TRBV6-2 or TRBV6-3 and TRBJ1-1, with D tentatively TRBD1 (5 bases). Between the trimmed V and J ends, which lost 6 bases and 0 bases, there was a span of 14 bases. Germline CDR1 and CDR2: MNHEY and SVGEGT. CDR3 length: 15 amino acids.

This chain joins TRBV6-5 and TRBJ1-2; D perhaps matches TRBD1 (5 bases). Germline V gene data show CDR1 as MNHEY and CDR2 as SVGAGI. This CDR3 has 11 amino acids. Trimming pared 10 bases from V and 4 bases from J, leaving 10 bases between. CDR3 residues: CATWRGYGYTF. CDR3 sequence (DNA): TGTGCCACCTGGAGGGGCTATGGCTACACCTTC.

The chain links TRBV5-5 to TRBJ2-7; 7 positions agree with TRBD2. With 2 bases clipped from V and 7 bases from J, the junction kept 18 bases outside the gene matches. Germline V gives CDR1 SGHKS, CDR2 YYEKEE (reference sequence). The CDR3 consists of 17 residues. Written as DNA, the CDR3 is TGTGCCAGCAGCTTCAGGGTAGCGGGCGGGTCTACGGGGGAGCAGTACTTC. Translated: CASSFRVAGGSTGEQYF.

The chain combines TRBV5-4 with TRBJ2-2, with 7 nucleotides matching TRBD1. The germline CDR1 and CDR2 sequences are SGHNT and YYREEE (reference sequence). V gave up 0 bases and J gave up 8 bases; unmatched junction bases: 1. The CDR3 has 13 residues. The CDR3: CASSLDRGGELFF. The CDR3 DNA reads TGTGCCAGCAGCTTGGACAGGGGAGGGGAGCTGTTTTTT.

The V call is TRBV13, the J call TRBJ2-7; maybe TRBD1 (5 bases). The CDR3 runs to 12 residues. From germline, CDR1 is PRHDT and CDR2 FYEKMQ (reference sequence). Between the trimmed V and J ends, which lost 5 bases and 0 bases, there was a span of 5 bases. CDR3 in DNA: TGTGCCAGCAGCGACAGCTCCTACGAGCAGTACTTC. It codes for CASSDSSYEQYF.

The chain recombines TRBV6-1 with TRBJ1-2; maybe TRBD1 (5 bases). V was clipped by 3 bases and J by 4 bases, with 12 bases between them. The CDR3 has 14 residues. Germline CDR1 reads MNHNS; CDR2 reads SASEGT. CDR3 protein: CASSERLRVYGYTF. Written as DNA, the CDR3 is TGTGCCAGCAGTGAGAGGCTCAGGGTCTATGGCTACACCTTC.

The rearrangement joins TRBV6-5 to TRBJ1-1, with 9 nucleotides matching TRBD1. CDR1 is MNHEY and CDR2 is SVGAGI in the germline V gene. The V and J ends lost 6 bases and 3 bases, in that order; junction bases with no gene match: 5. This CDR3 has 14 residues. The CDR3 bases are TGTGCCAGCAGGACGACAGGGGGTGACACTGAAGCTTTCTTT. This codes for CASRTTGGDTEAFF.

The chain joins TRBV5-8 to TRBJ2-5; 11 bases agree with TRBD1. With 3 bases clipped from V and 4 bases from J, the junction kept 5 bases outside the gene matches. This CDR3 is built from 15 residues. CDR1 and CDR2 from the germline V gene are SGHTS and YDEGEE. The CDR3 coding sequence is TGTGCCAGCAGCTGGGGACAGGGGGTTGGAGAGACCCAGTACTTC. Residues: CASSWGQGVGETQYF.

The chain is built from TRBV2 and TRBJ2-3, with D unresolved. CDR1 is SNHLY, CDR2 FYNNEI, per germline. V dropped 4 bases and J dropped 0 bases, with 11 bases sitting between them. There are 15 residues in the CDR3. Here the CDR3 reads CASSGHYASTDTQYF. CDR3 nucleotides: TGTGCCAGCAGTGGCCACTATGCTAGCACAGATACGCAGTATTTT.

The chain is built from TRBV2 and TRBJ2-1, with 7 positions matching TRBD2. CDR1 is SNHLY, CDR2 FYNNEI, per germline. The CDR3 has 18 residues. The V segment lost 5 bases and the J segment 0 bases; nucleotides outside the gene matches: 13. CDR3 protein: CASSPRLTSASSYNEQFF. CDR3 nucleotide sequence: TGTGCCAGCAGTCCGCGACTTACTAGCGCAAGCTCCTACAATGAGCAGTTCTTC.

This chain's CDR3 is CASNPTWTGVGGPQHF. The CDR3 coding sequence is TGTGCCAGCAACCCTACCTGGACAGGGGTAGGGGGGCCCCAGCATTTT. V is TRBV7-8 and J is TRBJ1-5, with 9 bases lining up with TRBD1. CDR1 SGHVS and CDR2 FQNEAQ come from the germline V gene. The CDR3 contains 16 residues. Trimming at V came to 7 bases and at J to 9 bases, leaving 16 bases not matched to a gene.

The V gene is TRBV28, the J gene TRBJ2-7; 11 positions agree with TRBD2. This CDR3 comprises 15 residues. The trim removed 7 bases at V and 6 bases at J, leaving 11 bases unmatched. In germline, CDR1 is MDHEN, CDR2 SYDVKM. CDR3: CASTSPGLAVREQYF. The CDR3 DNA reads TGTGCCAGCACATCACCGGGACTAGCGGTCCGCGAGCAGTACTTC.

The J gene is TRBJ1-3, the V gene TRBV29-1, with 7 bases matching TRBD1. J was trimmed by 0 bases and V by 6 bases; bases with no gene match: 5. Per the germline V gene, CDR1 is SQVTM and CDR2 is ANQGSEA. The CDR3 extends over 14 amino acids. CDR3 residues: CSVDWTGSGNTIYF. The CDR3 DNA reads TGCAGCGTCGACTGGACAGGCTCTGGAAACACCATATATTTT. Combining the CDR3 with reference TRBV29-1 and TRBJ1-3 gives the whole variable domain SAVISQKPSRDICQRGTSLTIQCQVDSQVTMMFWYRQQPGQSLTLIATANQGSEATYESGFVIDKFPISRPNLTFSTLTVSNMSPEDSSIYLCSVDWTGSGNTIYFGEGSWLTVV.